The clone carrying this T cell receptor beta chain was found once. No antigen is known for it. The data were obtained in a study of cytomegalovirus exposure and HLA in healthy donors. The study, taken as a whole, reports: HLA alleles showed associations with 15,000 to 20,000 TCR beta sequences in a later analysis, at a 0.05 false discovery rate. Later analysis demonstrated an association between a missense DCLRE1C variant and TCR beta V- and J-gene trimming. On later analysis, the bulk of CMV-associated TCR beta chains appeared to be HLA-restricted.

V gave up 5 bases and J gave up 5 bases; unmatched junction bases: 2. The CDR3 has 14 residues. Germline CDR1 reads SEHNR; CDR2 reads FQNEAQ (reference sequence). In the PCR, 60 Vbeta and 13 Jbeta primers were used. TCRdb's copy holds only in-frame clones and misses some; the assay was immunoSEQ multiplex PCR. The sample lists roughly 160,000 clones; 80% were seen once. The receptor comes from a male donor in good health and CMV-seronegative. This chain connects TRBV7-9 to TRBJ2-5; 13 nucleotides agree with TRBD2. Sequencing used PBMCs. Written as DNA, the CDR3 is TGTGCCAGCAGCCCGGGACTAGCGGGGGAGACCCAGTACTTC. Its protein is CASSPGLAGETQYF.